The 16 T cell receptor beta chains below were found in one sample sequenced in a study of cytomegalovirus exposure and HLA in healthy donors. Method: immunoSEQ multiplex PCR; TCRdb's copy keeps in-frame clones and lacks some. Of 140,000 to 150,000 clones in the sample, approximately 88% are singletons; the top ten hold roughly 4.3%. The sample comprised PBMCs. These receptors were collected from a young man in good health and CMV-seropositive.

This clone was counted once. J is TRBJ2-3 and V is TRBV10-1; no reliable D call. There are 14 residues in the CDR3. Trimming removed 0 bases at V and 8 bases at J, with 12 bases between. CDR1 and CDR2 from the germline V gene are WNHNN and SYGVQD (reference sequence). The CDR3 nucleotides are TGCGCCAGCAGTGAGTCGTTCGGTTTCGGTACGCAGTATTTT. Its protein product is CASSESFGFGTQYF.

The chain couples TRBV6-6 to TRBJ2-4; D is possibly TRBD1 (6 bases). Germline assignment: CDR1 MNHNY and CDR2 SVGAGI (reference sequence). Trimming stripped 8 bases from V and 1 base from J, with 12 bases between. The CDR3 extends over 14 amino acids. CDR3 DNA: TGTGCCAGCCGGGACATCGGTGCCAAAAACATTCAGTACTTC. The encoded protein is CASRDIGAKNIQYF.

This chain uses TRBV5-1 with TRBJ1-5, with D perhaps matching TRBD1 (5 bases). This CDR3 is 14 amino acids long. V lost 4 bases to trimming and J lost 7 bases, with 15 bases between them. Per germline, CDR1 SGHRS and CDR2 YFSETQ. The CDR3 here is CASSPGGGHQPQHF. In DNA, the CDR3 is TGCGCCAGCAGCCCCGGGGGGGGTCACCAGCCCCAGCATTTT.

The rearrangement joins TRBV10-3 to TRBJ2-2; 7 positions match TRBD1. Germline-derived CDR1 and CDR2 are ENHRY and SYGVKD. This CDR3 has 16 residues. With 3 bases clipped from V and 6 bases from J, the junction kept 10 bases outside the gene matches. CDR3 bases: TGTGCCATCAGTGACCCTCCCGGGACAGTGGCCGGGGAGCTGTTTTTT. Amino acids: CAISDPPGTVAGELFF.

The genes are TRBV19 and TRBJ1-5; D possibly corresponds to TRBD1 (6 bases). V lost 5 bases and J 0 bases, leaving 11 bases between the germline ends. The CDR3 has 15 amino acids. Looked up from germline, CDR1 is LNHDA and CDR2 is SQIVND (reference sequence). CDR3 coding DNA: TGTGCCAGTAGTTCCGGGACAATTAGCAATCAGCCCCAGCATTTT. As protein: CASSSGTISNQPQHF.

The chain employs TRBV14 and TRBJ1-5; TRBD1 is a possible D gene (6 bases). V gave up 3 bases and J gave up 6 bases, with 15 bases separating them. The CDR3 spans 15 residues. The germline CDR1 and CDR2 sequences are SGHDN and FVKESK. CDR3 in DNA: TGTGCCAGCAGCCACAGGCCGGGACACGGTCAGCCCCAGCATTTT. Encoded protein: CASSHRPGHGQPQHF.

The chain joins TRBV5-1 to TRBJ2-2; D perhaps matches TRBD2 (5 bases). CDR1 and CDR2 (germline): SGHRS, YFSETQ. CDR3 length equals 14 residues. V was clipped by 6 bases and J by 4 bases, with 13 bases between them. CDR3 protein: CASKEAWGTGELFF. CDR3 in DNA: TGCGCCAGCAAGGAGGCCTGGGGCACCGGGGAGCTGTTTTTT.

Only a few counts were recorded for this clone. This chain joins TRBV9 and TRBJ1-3, with unresolved D. Trimming removed 0 bases from V and 4 bases from J, with 17 bases in between. The germline gives CDR1 SGDLS, CDR2 YYNGEE. This CDR3 has 17 residues. The CDR3 DNA reads TGTGCCAGCAGCGTAGAAATTAATTGGGCTTTAGGAAACACCATATATTTT. Residues: CASSVEINWALGNTIYF.

The V and J genes are TRBV28 and TRBJ2-2, with D hard to call. Between the trimmed V and J ends, which lost 0 bases and 6 bases, there was a span of 5 bases. Germline-derived CDR1 and CDR2 are MDHEN and SYDVKM. This CDR3 has 13 residues. The CDR3 DNA is TGTGCCAGCAGTTTATGGGAGCCCGGGGAGCTGTTTTTT. It encodes CASSLWEPGELFF.

This rearrangement joins TRBV9 to TRBJ2-7; 13 positions match TRBD2. Trimming at V came to 4 bases and at J to 6 bases, leaving 4 bases not matched to a gene. The CDR3 is 14 amino acids. Germline V gives CDR1 SGDLS, CDR2 YYNGEE. CDR3 in amino acids: CASSPRTSGSEQYF. In DNA form, the CDR3 reads TGTGCCAGCAGCCCACGGACTAGCGGGAGCGAGCAGTACTTC.

The chain combines TRBV5-6 with TRBJ2-3; TRBD2 matches at 8 bases. In germline, CDR1 is SGHDT, CDR2 YYEEEE. The V gene end was trimmed by 3 bases and the J gene end by 0 bases; junction bases not matched to a gene: 12. This CDR3 is 18 amino acids long. The CDR3 reads CASSSLAGTVASTDTQYF. As DNA, the CDR3 is TGTGCCAGCAGCTCCTTAGCGGGAACGGTAGCTAGCACAGATACGCAGTATTTT.

The chain uses TRBV5-5 and TRBJ2-6; D not certain. V was trimmed by 9 bases and J by 0 bases, leaving 16 bases between them. Germline V lookup: CDR1 SGHKS, CDR2 YYEKEE (reference sequence). The CDR3 has 16 amino acids. The CDR3 DNA is TGTGCCACCGAGACCCTAGGTCTCTCTGGGGCCAACGTCCTGACTTTC. This translates into CATETLGLSGANVLTF. The full variable domain, rest sourced from reference TRBV5-5 and TRBJ2-6, is DAGVTQSPTHLIKTRGQQVTLRCSPISGHKSVSWYQQVLGQGPQFIFQYYEKEERGRGNFPDRFSARQFPNYSSELNVNALLLGDSALYLCATETLGLSGANVLTFGAGSRLTVL.

In the case of this clone: Other DNA variants within this sample encode the same CDR3. The chain couples TRBV18 to TRBJ2-7; 8 nucleotides agree with TRBD1. This CDR3 has 13 residues. Germline CDR1 and CDR2: KGHSH and LQKENI. V dropped 3 bases and J dropped 4; count of bases not matched to a gene: 2. This CDR3 is CASSPQGAYEQYF. The CDR3 DNA sequence: TGTGCCAGCTCACCTCAGGGGGCTTACGAGCAGTACTTC.

The chain combines TRBV6-1 with TRBJ1-1, with a weak D call TRBD1 (6 bases). Germline loops: CDR1 MNHNS, CDR2 SASEGT. Trimming cost V 1 base and J 6 bases, with 18 bases left between them. This CDR3 region has 16 residues. The DNA for the CDR3 is TGTGCCAGCAGTGAAGGCCCTATTGGTACAGGGCCTGAAGCTTTCTTT. Translated, it gives CASSEGPIGTGPEAFF.

This clone was recorded once. The V gene is TRBV5-1, the J gene TRBJ2-5; D perhaps matches TRBD1 (6 bases). Germline values: CDR1 SGHRS, CDR2 YFSETQ. Between the trimmed V and J ends, which lost 0 bases and 5 bases, there was a span of 8 bases. The CDR3 is 13 residues long. The CDR3, as DNA: TGCGCCAGCAGCTTGGGGGGGCTGGAGACCCAGTACTTC. Protein product: CASSLGGLETQYF.

The V call is TRBV9, the J call TRBJ1-3; D remains unclear. V was cut by 2 bases and J by 0 bases, with 12 bases left in between. Per the germline V gene, CDR1 is SGDLS and CDR2 is YYNGEE. The CDR3 contains 16 residues. The chain's CDR3 is CASSVLDTASGNTIYF. The DNA for the CDR3 is TGTGCCAGCAGCGTCTTAGACACAGCCTCTGGAAACACCATATATTTT.